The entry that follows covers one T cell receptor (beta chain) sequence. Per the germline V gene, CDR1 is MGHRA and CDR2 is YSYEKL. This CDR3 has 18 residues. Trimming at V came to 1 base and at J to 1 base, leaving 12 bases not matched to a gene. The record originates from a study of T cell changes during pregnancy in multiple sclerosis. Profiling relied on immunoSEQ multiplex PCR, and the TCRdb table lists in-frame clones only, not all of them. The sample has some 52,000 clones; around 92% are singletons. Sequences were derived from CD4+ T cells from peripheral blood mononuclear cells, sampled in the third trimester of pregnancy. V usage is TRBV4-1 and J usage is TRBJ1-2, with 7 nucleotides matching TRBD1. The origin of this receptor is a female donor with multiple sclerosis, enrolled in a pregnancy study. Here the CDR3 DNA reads TGCGCCAGCAGCCAAGTAAAGCACCGGGACAGATATAACTATGGCTACACCTTC. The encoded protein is CASSQVKHRDRYNYGYTF.